Sequencing of this T cell receptor beta chain was carried out in a study of brain T cells in children with intractable seizures. Data came from immunoSEQ multiplex PCR; TCRdb stores just in-frame clones and leaves some out. The data show 110,000 or so clones, approximately 94% seen once. CDR1 and CDR2 (germline): LGHDT, YNNKEL (reference sequence). V lost 4 bases to trimming and J lost 5 bases; unmatched junction nucleotides: 10. This CDR3 comprises 16 residues. V usage is TRBV3-1 (or the pseudogene TRBV3-2) and J usage is TRBJ2-2, with 7 bases fitting TRBD2. This material consisted of peripheral blood, taken at surgery. The clonotype originates from a boy younger than two with hemimegalencephaly and intractable seizures. The CDR3 spells CASSLWTRRSTGELFF. In DNA form, the CDR3 reads TGTGCCAGCAGCCTATGGACTAGACGGTCAACCGGGGAGCTGTTTTTT.